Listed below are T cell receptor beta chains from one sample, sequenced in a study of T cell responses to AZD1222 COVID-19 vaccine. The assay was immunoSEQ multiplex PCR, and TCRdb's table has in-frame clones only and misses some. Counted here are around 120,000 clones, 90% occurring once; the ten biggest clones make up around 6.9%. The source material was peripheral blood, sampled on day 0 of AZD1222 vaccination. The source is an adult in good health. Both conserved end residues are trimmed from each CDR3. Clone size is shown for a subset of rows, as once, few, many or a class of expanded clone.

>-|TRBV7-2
ASSSGLAGVADTQY
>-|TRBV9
ASSVGTTSTDTQY
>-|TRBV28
ASSTLRTGDNYGYT
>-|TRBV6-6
ASRTGNQETQY
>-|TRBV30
AWTGAKETQY
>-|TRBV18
ASSQNRGLDTEAF
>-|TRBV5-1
ASSSGLAGGPFSDEQF
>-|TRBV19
ASSDRGESYGYT
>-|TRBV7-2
ASSPMSRGQGTHEQY
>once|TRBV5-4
ASSRAGGPEAF
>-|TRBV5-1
ASSLASGSVGTQY
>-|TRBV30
AWSGSGGYNEQF
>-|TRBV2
ASRLQLNTEAF
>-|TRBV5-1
ASSLMGTVGTTYNEQF
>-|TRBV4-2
ASSLGLAGENEQY
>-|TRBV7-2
ASSPALLAIKSYNEQF
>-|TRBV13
ASGPTPRGADTEAF
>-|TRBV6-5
ASRMMGTVNTEAF
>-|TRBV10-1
ASSESRSGAGELF
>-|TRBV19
ASSIEGARNTEAF
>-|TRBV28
ASLSQGRAANYGYT
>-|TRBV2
ASSGDRGRFYSPLH
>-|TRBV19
ASSIGRVGELF
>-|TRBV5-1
ASRIQETQY
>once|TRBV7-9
ASSLVSGTEAF
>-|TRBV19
ASNKGQGDEQY
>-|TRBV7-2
ASSPGTRGFGSADTQY
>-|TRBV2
ASSEWTGRDEQY
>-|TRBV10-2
ASRTGLRTDTQY
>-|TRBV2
ASSGTGGWSPLH
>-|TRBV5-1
ASSAGVREVWGVQETQY
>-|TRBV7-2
ASSFQISGANVLT
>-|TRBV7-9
ASSLVLGPNTEAF
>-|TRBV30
AWSTVVGGPSTIY
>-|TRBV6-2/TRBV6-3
ASSFPGPGELF
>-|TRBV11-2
ASSLEVIGTQY
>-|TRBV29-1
SFNTGDYGYT
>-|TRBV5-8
ASSPGASEQY
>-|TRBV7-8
ASSPHTLRAPGAYEQY
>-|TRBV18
ASSPGVRNNSPLH
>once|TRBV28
ASSLRAVNEKLF
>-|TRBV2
ASSGTSGRETQY
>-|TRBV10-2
ASSDKSEAF
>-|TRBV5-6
ASSLRRVRTDTQY
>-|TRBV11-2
ASSLMGQRETQY
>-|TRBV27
ASSLEQGSSYEQY
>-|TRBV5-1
ASSRTVQGTNSPLH
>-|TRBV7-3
ASSLTFGGNTEAF
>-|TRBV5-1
ASRADYEQY
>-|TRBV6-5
ASSSRTASPNEQF
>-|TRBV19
ASSIRGGTGELF
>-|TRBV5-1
ASSQQGFYGYT
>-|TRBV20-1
SASSLAGKGDTQY
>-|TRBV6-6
ASSFQETQY
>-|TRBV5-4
ASSNGQGGPLF
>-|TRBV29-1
SVETFPGQGYNEQF
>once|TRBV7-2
ASSAGMNTEAF
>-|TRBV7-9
ASSFLGSGNTIY
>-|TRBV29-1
SGNRGQYQETQY